This TCR beta chain was profiled in a study of shared clonotypes between healthy human individuals. TCRdb's copy holds only in-frame clones and misses some; the assay was immunoSEQ multiplex PCR. The sample lists about 2.3 million clones, 85% to 95% occurring once. The CDR3 loop spans 14 amino acids. With 5 bases removed from V and 5 bases from J, the gap between germline ends came to 16 bases. CDR1 is SEHNR, CDR2 FQNEAQ, per germline (reference sequence). Sequencing used naive CD4+ T cells from PBMCs. Indicated subset: CD45RA+ positively selected. This receptor was obtained from a man younger than 35 in good health. Some clones in this sample may be carry-over from other donors' samples. This chain connects TRBV7-9 to TRBJ2-7; D is perhaps TRBD1 or TRBD2 (5 bases each). The CDR3 protein is CASSPGQGVHEQYF. The CDR3 DNA sequence: TGTGCCAGCAGCCCTGGGCAGGGAGTCCACGAGCAGTACTTC.